This TCR beta chain was sequenced during a study of blood T cell repertoires in COVID-19. Losses at the gene ends were 4 bases for V and 4 bases for J; bases not matched to a gene: 10. Germline CDR1 reads SGDLS; CDR2 reads YYNGEE. The CDR3 sequence is 15 residues long. Using immunoSEQ multiplex PCR, the repertoire was profiled, and TCRdb retains in-frame clones only, with some absent. The table includes 400,000 to 500,000 clones, around nine tenths detected once. J is TRBJ1-2 and V is TRBV9; TRBD1 matches 7 bases. Sequenced sample: PBMCs or T cells enriched from blood (not recorded which). The source of this sequence is a woman between 18 and 29 years old who had been exposed to COVID-19. This CDR3 reads CASSTRDSNPYGYTF. CDR3 sequence (DNA): TGTGCCAGCAGCACCCGGGACAGTAATCCCTATGGCTACACCTTC.